This T cell receptor (beta chain) was obtained from a study of blood T cells in healthy people across ages. A sample-barcoded 5' primer and a J-beta primer mix were used in a second PCR of roughly 7 to 11 cycles. TCRdb used MiXCR to reprocess the 5' RACE reads, holding one entry per CDR3 protein. The sample gives around 1.5 million distinct CDR3 sequences, approximately 40% of which show up once; 7.9% is in the top ten. The CDR3 is 15 amino acids. The junction had 7 bases not matched to a gene; V was cut back by 5 bases and J by 0 bases. Germline values: CDR1 LNHDA, CDR2 SQIVND (reference sequence). This clonotype appeared a few times.

The chain uses TRBV19 and TRBJ2-7, with 7 bases matching TRBD2. Sequenced input: blood. The source of this sequence is a woman aged 18-29 years in good health. The CDR3 sequence: CASSEVGGSSYEQYF. The CDR3 DNA follows: TGTGCCAGTAGTGAGGTGGGAGGGAGCTCCTACGAGCAGTACTTC.